Below, 15 T cell receptor beta chains from the same sample are listed, as sequenced in a study of T cells after yellow fever vaccination. TCRdb processed the 5' RACE reads anew with MiXCR; each CDR3 protein has one entry. The sample carries 400,000 to 450,000 distinct CDR3 sequences, about 19% recorded once. The sequencing here drew on PBMCs, taken before the yellow fever booster vaccination. These receptors were taken from a man in his late teens or twenties who received the YFV17D yellow fever vaccine.

The chain recombines TRBV11-3 with TRBJ2-7, with a tentative D call TRBD2 (6 bases). Germline V gene sequence: CDR1 SGHNT, CDR2 YENEEA. Trimming pared 3 bases from V and 3 bases from J, leaving 15 bases between. The CDR3 spans 15 residues. CDR3 loop: CASSLEEGPFYEQYF. The CDR3 nucleotides are TGTGCCAGCAGCTTGGAGGAGGGGCCCTTCTACGAGCAGTACTTC.

This rearrangement joins TRBV4-2 to TRBJ2-7; 9 bases fit TRBD1. The CDR3 runs to 16 residues. Germline V gene lookup returns CDR1 LGHNA and CDR2 YNFKEQ. The trim removed 2 bases at V and 0 bases at J, leaving 5 bases unmatched. The CDR3 region has the DNA TGTGCCAGCAGCCAAACTCCGGGACAGGGCTCCTACGAGCAGTACTTC. Protein: CASSQTPGQGSYEQYF.

The J gene is TRBJ2-7, the V gene TRBV6-6; 7 nucleotides line up with TRBD1. The CDR3 loop spans 13 amino acids. In germline, CDR1 is MNHNY, CDR2 SVGAGI (reference sequence). V lost 8 bases and J lost 2; bases outside the gene matches: 6. The CDR3 DNA sequence: TGTGCCAGCGCGAAAACAGGGGCCTACGAGCAGTACGTC. Translating it yields CASAKTGAYEQYV.

This clonotype occurred a few times. The V and J genes are TRBV29-1 and TRBJ1-1, with 8 bases lining up with TRBD1. The CDR3 totals 16 residues. With 1 base clipped from V and 1 base from J, the junction kept 8 bases outside the gene matches. Germline V gives CDR1 SQVTM, CDR2 ANQGSEA. The CDR3 region is CSVEGTGLVGNTEAFF. In nucleotides, the CDR3 is TGCAGCGTTGAAGGGACAGGGCTAGTTGGGAACACTGAAGCTTTCTTT. The variable domain in full, completed from reference TRBV29-1 and TRBJ1-1, reads SAVISQKPSRDICQRGTSLTIQCQVDSQVTMMFWYRQQPGQSLTLIATANQGSEATYESGFVIDKFPISRPNLTFSTLTVSNMSPEDSSIYLCSVEGTGLVGNTEAFFGQGTRLTVV.

The V call is TRBV4-1, the J call TRBJ2-6; D remains ambiguous. The CDR3 runs 16 residues. V was cut by 1 base and J by 1 base, with 8 bases left in between. Germline V gene data show CDR1 as MGHRA and CDR2 as YSYEKL. This CDR3 reads CASSQVSMSGANVLTF. In DNA form, the CDR3 reads TGCGCCAGCAGCCAAGTGTCCATGTCTGGGGCCAACGTCCTGACTTTC.

This sequence joins TRBV25-1 and TRBJ2-3; D not certain. Trimming removed 0 bases from V and 5 bases from J, with 15 bases in between. CDR1 and CDR2 (germline): MGHDK, SYGVNS. This CDR3 spans 16 amino acids. CDR3 sequence: CASSEYAENRVDTQYF. The DNA for the CDR3 is TGTGCCAGCAGTGAATACGCGGAGAACCGCGTAGATACGCAGTATTTT. The full variable domain, with the rest looked up from reference TRBV25-1 and TRBJ2-3, is EADIYQTPRYLVIGTGKKITLECSQTMGHDKMYWYQQDPGMELHLIHYSYGVNSTEKGDLSSESTVSRIRTEHFPLTLESARPSHTSQYLCASSEYAENRVDTQYFGPGTRLTVL.

A few counts support this clonotype. As DNA, the CDR3 is TGTGCCAGCAGCCAGGGCCACACCGGGGAGCTGTTTTTT. Its protein is CASSQGHTGELFF. The chain joins TRBV4-2 to TRBJ2-2, with D unresolved. The CDR3 is 13 amino acids. Germline values: CDR1 LGHNA, CDR2 YNFKEQ. V lost 3 bases and J 3 bases, leaving 5 bases between the germline ends.

This clonotype was observed at least ten times. The gene calls are TRBV18 and TRBJ1-1; D is ambiguous. Germline CDR1 and CDR2: KGHSH and LQKENI. The CDR3 has 14 amino acids. V was clipped by 4 bases and J by 0 bases, with 9 bases between them. CDR3: CASSLDTLNTEAFF. Here the CDR3 DNA reads TGTGCCAGCTCACTCGACACCCTGAACACTGAAGCTTTCTTT.

The rearrangement joins TRBV25-1 to TRBJ1-2; TRBD1 matches 9 bases. Per germline, CDR1 MGHDK and CDR2 SYGVNS. J gave up 7 bases and V 10 bases, and 7 bases lay outside the gene matches. The CDR3 length is 12 residues. The CDR3 region has the DNA TGTGCCACCGGACAGGGGCGTCGTGGCTACACCTTC. It translates to CATGQGRRGYTF.

This clonotype was counted only a few times. The gene calls are TRBV4-1 and TRBJ2-7; TRBD1 agrees at 9 bases. Per the germline V gene, CDR1 is MGHRA and CDR2 is YSYEKL. J lost 2 bases, V lost 0 bases, and 5 bases had no gene match. This CDR3 is built from 16 residues. The DNA for the CDR3 is TGCGCCAGCAGCCAAGAACAACAGGGGGCTACCTACGAGCAGTACTTC. Translating gives CASSQEQQGATYEQYF.

In this sample, this clonotype turned up a few times. The V and J genes are TRBV20-1 and TRBJ2-3; a possible D gene is TRBD2 (6 bases). Trimming removed 7 bases at V and 1 base at J, with 12 bases between. Germline values: CDR1 DFQATT, CDR2 SNEGSKA (reference sequence). This CDR3 contains 13 residues. The CDR3 loop reads CSVTGLRTDTQYF. As DNA, the CDR3 is TGCAGTGTTACGGGACTGCGCACAGATACGCAGTATTTT.

This clonotype has just a few counts. This chain joins TRBV12-3 or TRBV12-4 and TRBJ2-2, with 8 bases matching TRBD1. The CDR3 runs to 16 residues. V gave up 6 bases and J gave up 3 bases; unmatched junction bases: 9. For the CDR3, the DNA is TGTGCCAGCAGCCCCACAGGGGGAGAATACACCGGGGAGCTGTTTTTT. This gives the protein CASSPTGGEYTGELFF.

This rearrangement joins TRBV3-1 to TRBJ1-1; D gene ambiguous. Between the trimmed V and J ends, which lost 3 bases and 1 base, there was a span of 6 bases. Germline V gives CDR1 LGHDT, CDR2 YNNKEL (reference sequence). There are 13 residues in the CDR3. CDR3 region: CASSQVTNTEAFF. For the CDR3, the DNA is TGTGCCAGCAGCCAGGTTACGAACACTGAAGCTTTCTTT.

The rearrangement joins TRBV30 to TRBJ2-3; TRBD2 matches 12 bases. V trimming: 3 bases; J trimming: 6 bases; junction bases outside the gene matches: 4. The CDR3 has 14 amino acids. CDR1 is GTSNPN and CDR2 is SVGIG in the germline V gene (reference sequence). DNA of the CDR3: TGTGCCTGGAGACTAGCGGGGGGCAAGGATACGCAGTATTTT. Its translation is CAWRLAGGKDTQYF.

The chain couples TRBV4-1 to TRBJ2-1; 11 bases line up with TRBD2. V shed 2 bases and J 7 bases; nucleotides not matched to a gene: 4. Germline CDR1 MGHRA, CDR2 YSYEKL. The CDR3 spans 15 residues. The CDR3 nucleotides read TGCGCCAGCAGCCAACTGGGACTAGCGGCGAATGAGCAGTTCTTC. This gives the protein CASSQLGLAANEQFF.